The clone carrying this T cell receptor beta chain has at least ten counts. Its antigen is still unknown. The sample is drawn from a study of Graves' ophthalmopathy and Graves' hyperthyroidism. Whole-study findings and limits: At just under 71% sensitivity and 72% to 75% specificity, the model predicted progression of the ophthalmopathy.

Germline CDR1 SGHAT, CDR2 FQDESV (reference sequence). With 1 base removed from V and 4 bases from J, the gap between germline ends came to 16 bases. CDR3 length: 16 residues. Amplification targeted the TCR beta CDR3 regions, with RNA transcripts as the source material. RT-PCR in the first round used HTBI primers; a second-round multiplex PCR followed. TCRdb passed the multiplex PCR reads through MiXCR, listing each CDR3 protein once. The sample includes approximately 500,000 distinct CDR3 sequences, roughly an eighth of them seen just once. Clinical symptoms and serum thyroxine were used for diagnosis; TRAb, thyroid ultrasound and orbital computed tomography were also relied on.

The source is a woman in her 30s with Graves' ophthalmopathy. The chain uses TRBV11-1 and TRBJ1-1, with D tentatively TRBD1 (5 bases). The specimen sequenced was blood. CDR3 sequence: CASSLEAWRGVTEAFF. CDR3 nucleotides: TGTGCCAGCAGCTTAGAAGCATGGCGAGGGGTCACTGAAGCTTTCTTT. The full variable domain, in which reference TRBV11-1 and TRBJ1-1 provide the parts outside the CDR3, is EAEVAQSPRYKITEKSQAVAFWCDPISGHATLYWYRQILGQGPELLVQFQDESVVDDSQLPKDRFSAERLKGVDSTLKIQPAELGDSAMYLCASSLEAWRGVTEAFFGQGTRLTVV.